One and the same sample provided the 20 T cell receptor beta chains below, sequenced in a study of OX40 agonist ivuxolimab in advanced cancers. This table comes from immunoSEQ multiplex PCR, and its TCRdb copy is limited to in-frame clones, with some not included. The table includes 95,000 to 100,000 clones, just under 85% detected once. This specimen was CD4+ or CD8+ T cells sorted from blood, taken in a trial of the OX40 agonist ivuxolimab. These receptors came from an adult with an advanced solid tumor such as melanoma, head and neck, liver or kidney cancer.

This clone has more than one count but fewer than ten. J is TRBJ2-1 and V is TRBV11-3; TRBD2 agrees at 7 bases. CDR3 length equals 15 residues. J lost 4 bases, V lost 2 bases, and 5 bases had no gene match. The germline CDR1 and CDR2 sequences are SGHNT and YENEEA. CDR3 nucleotide sequence: TGTGCCAGCAGCTTACGGCTAGCGGTGTACAATGAGCAGTTCTTC. It is translated as CASSLRLAVYNEQFF.

In this sample, this clone turned up a few times. V gene TRBV6-6 combines with J gene TRBJ1-4; D unclear. There are 13 residues in the CDR3. CDR1 and CDR2 (germline): MNHNY, SVGAGI (reference sequence). The V end was cut by 7 bases, the J end by 7 bases, with 13 bases between. The CDR3 region is CASKEGSSEKLFF. CDR3 DNA sequence: TGTGCCAGCAAGGAGGGATCGAGTGAAAAACTGTTTTTT.

The chain carries TRBV28 and TRBJ1-4; 8 bases fit TRBD1. V shed 7 bases and J 15 bases; nucleotides not matched to a gene: 13. The CDR3 is 13 amino acids. Per germline, CDR1 MDHEN and CDR2 SYDVKM. The CDR3 coding sequence is TGTGCCAGCACCACAGGGGGGCGTGAAGAGGTGTTTTTT. This encodes CASTTGGREEVFF. Variable domain in full (rest from reference TRBV28 and TRBJ1-4): DVKVTQSSRYLVKRTGEKVFLECVQDMDHENMFWYRQDPGLGLRLIYFSYDVKMKEKGDIPEGYSVSREKKERFSLILESASTNQTSMYLCASTTGGREEVFFGSGTQLSVL.

The chain is built from TRBV4-3 and TRBJ2-3, with 10 bases identical to TRBD2. J gave up 0 bases and V 4 bases, and 4 bases lay outside the gene matches. The germline V gene has CDR1 LGHNA and CDR2 YSLEER. This CDR3 contains 16 residues. The DNA for the CDR3 is TGCGCCAGCAGCCTAGGGACTAGCGATAGCACAGATACGCAGTATTTT. Translating gives CASSLGTSDSTDTQYF.

The gene calls are TRBV11-2 and TRBJ1-1; D remains ambiguous. This CDR3 is built from 18 residues. Germline loops: CDR1 SGHAT, CDR2 FQNNGV. V was cut by 5 bases and J by 0 bases, with 22 bases left in between. The CDR3 DNA sequence: TGTGCCAGCAGCGACGCCACAGCCTACGGAGAGGTGAACACTGAAGCTTTCTTT. This codes for CASSDATAYGEVNTEAFF.

V gene TRBV2 combines with J gene TRBJ2-3; 9 bases are shared with TRBD2. With V trimmed by 1 base and J by 6 bases, 8 bases remained unmatched. This CDR3 has 16 residues. Germline V CDR1 and CDR2: SNHLY, FYNNEI. CDR3 amino acids: CASSEGTSVPPDTQYF. CDR3 in DNA: TGTGCCAGCAGTGAAGGGACTAGCGTTCCTCCGGATACGCAGTATTTT. Supplemented by reference TRBV2 and TRBJ2-3, the full variable domain reads EPEVTQTPSHQVTQMGQEVILRCVPISNHLYFYWYRQILGQKVEFLVSFYNNEISEKSEIFDDQFSVERPDGSNFTLKIRSTKLEDSAMYFCASSEGTSVPPDTQYFGPGTRLTVL.

The chain joins TRBV7-9 to TRBJ1-5; weak D call: TRBD1 (6 bases). This CDR3 is built from 15 residues. Germline CDR1 and CDR2: SEHNR and FQNEAQ (reference sequence). V was clipped by 1 base and J by 2 bases, with 9 bases between them. In DNA, the CDR3 is TGTGCCAGCAGCTTAGGCCGACAGGGCAATCAGCCCCAGCATTTT. Its translation is CASSLGRQGNQPQHF.

This chain connects TRBV2 to TRBJ2-2; TRBD2 agrees at 7 bases. After removal of 5 bases from V and 2 bases from J, the junction contained 5 bases not matched to a gene. Per germline, CDR1 SNHLY and CDR2 FYNNEI. The CDR3 runs 15 residues. As DNA, the CDR3 is TGTGCCAGCAGTTCTAGCGGAATTAACACCGGGGAGCTGTTTTTT. Its translation: CASSSSGINTGELFF.

This clone occurred once. The chain links TRBV19 to TRBJ1-1; TRBD1 might be the D (5 bases). Germline loops: CDR1 LNHDA, CDR2 SQIVND (reference sequence). This CDR3 contains 12 residues. V lost 6 bases, J lost 8 bases, and 13 bases lay in between. CDR3 in DNA: TGTGCCAGTAGCTTCAGGGAGTCCGAAGCTTTCTTT. Its protein product is CASSFRESEAFF.

This clone occurred once. The CDR3 region is CASSLGGGTQYF. The CDR3, as DNA: TGCGCCAGCAGCTTGGGAGGGGGCACGCAGTATTTT. This chain connects TRBV5-1 to TRBJ2-3; TRBD1 agrees at 7 bases. CDR1 and CDR2 (germline): SGHRS, YFSETQ. With 0 bases clipped from V and 9 bases from J, the junction kept 1 base outside the gene matches. The CDR3 extends over 12 amino acids.

J is TRBJ2-1 and V is TRBV15, with 11 nucleotides matching TRBD2. The CDR3 extends over 17 amino acids. Germline CDR1 and CDR2: LNHNV and YYDKDF (reference sequence). Trimming took 4 bases from V and 7 from J; bases not matched to a gene: 12. This CDR3 reads CATSILTGTSGPNEQFF. DNA for the CDR3: TGTGCCACCAGCATACTTACCGGGACTAGCGGCCCAAATGAGCAGTTCTTC.

V and J are TRBV6-7 and TRBJ1-6, with TRBD1 matching 7 bases. TRBV6-7 is labeled an ORF, and its function is uncertain. This CDR3 region has 14 residues. With V trimmed by 7 bases and J by 4 bases, 4 bases remained unmatched. The CDR3 reads CASNMGQYNSPLHF. The CDR3 DNA is TGTGCCAGCAACATGGGACAGTATAATTCACCCCTCCACTTT.

This clone was seen once. This chain links TRBV28 with TRBJ1-5; D is ambiguous. V was trimmed by 5 bases and J by 4 bases, leaving 21 bases between them. Germline loops: CDR1 MDHEN, CDR2 SYDVKM. This CDR3 is built from 17 residues. DNA of the CDR3: TGTGCCAGCAGTCAAGTTTTAGGGTCCCTACTTAATCAGCCCCAGCATTTT. Residues: CASSQVLGSLLNQPQHF.

The V call is TRBV10-1, the J call TRBJ1-4, with 10 bases aligning to TRBD1. The CDR3 has 17 residues. J gave up 7 bases and V 3 bases, and 11 bases lay outside the gene matches. CDR1 WNHNN and CDR2 SYGVQD come from the germline V gene (reference sequence). The CDR3 DNA follows: TGCGCCAGCAGTGATTGGGACAGGGGAGGTTTTTTTGAAAAACTGTTTTTT. Translated: CASSDWDRGGFFEKLFF.

The chain employs TRBV7-7 and TRBJ2-5, with 7 bases fitting TRBD1. The CDR3 has 15 residues. Trimming took 5 bases from V and 2 from J; bases not matched to a gene: 8. Germline lookup yields CDR1 SSHAT and CDR2 FNYEAQ (reference sequence). CDR3 nucleotides: TGTGCCAGCAGCCAGACAGGGAGTCAACAAGAGACCCAGTACTTC. It is translated as CASSQTGSQQETQYF.

In its sample, this clone was seen a few times. This chain uses TRBV11-2 with TRBJ2-7, with TRBD1 matching over 9 bases. The germline gives CDR1 SGHAT, CDR2 FQNNGV. The CDR3 has 18 residues. Trimming took 5 bases from V and 7 from J; bases not matched to a gene: 21. The CDR3 is CASSPRQGTGQGYYEQYF. CDR3 nucleotide sequence: TGTGCCAGCAGCCCCAGACAAGGGACGGGACAGGGATATTATGAGCAGTACTTC.

The V call is TRBV27, the J call TRBJ2-5; 8 bases align to TRBD1. The V gene end was trimmed by 6 bases and the J gene end by 4 bases; junction bases not matched to a gene: 10. Germline-derived CDR1 and CDR2 are MNHEY and SMNVEV (reference sequence). CDR3 length: 15 amino acids. CDR3 DNA sequence: TGTGCCAGCAGCACCCGACAGGGGCCAGGAGAGACCCAGTACTTC. As protein: CASSTRQGPGETQYF.

The rearrangement links TRBV7-8 to TRBJ2-5, with unresolved D. V lost 5 bases to trimming and J lost 3 bases, with 4 bases between them. This CDR3 has 11 residues. Looked up from germline, CDR1 is SGHVS and CDR2 is FQNEAQ. Here the CDR3 DNA reads TGTGCCAGCAGCCTGAAAGAGACCCAGTACTTC. Amino acids: CASSLKETQYF. Using reference TRBV7-8 and TRBJ2-5 for the parts outside the CDR3, the full variable domain is GAGVSQSPRYKVAKRGQDVALRCDPISGHVSLFWYQQALGQGPEFLTYFQNEAQLDKSGLPSDRFFAERPEGSVSTLKIQRTQQEDSAVYLCASSLKETQYFGPGTRLLVL.

The chain recombines TRBV7-9 with TRBJ1-6; unclear D gene. The CDR3 has 13 residues. Germline lookup yields CDR1 SEHNR and CDR2 FQNEAQ (reference sequence). Trimming removed 1 base from V and 14 bases from J, with 12 bases in between. CDR3: CASSLGTFMSLHF. The CDR3 DNA reads as TGTGCCAGCAGCTTAGGGACCTTCATGTCCCTCCACTTT.

This clone was seen a handful of times. The chain is built from TRBV11-3 and TRBJ2-1; no reliable D call. CDR1 SGHNT and CDR2 YENEEA come from the germline V gene. The CDR3 extends over 14 amino acids. Trimming removed 5 bases at V and 1 base at J, with 9 bases between. This CDR3 is CASSPSRSYNEQFF. CDR3 nucleotides: TGTGCCAGCAGCCCCAGTCGTTCCTACAATGAGCAGTTCTTC.